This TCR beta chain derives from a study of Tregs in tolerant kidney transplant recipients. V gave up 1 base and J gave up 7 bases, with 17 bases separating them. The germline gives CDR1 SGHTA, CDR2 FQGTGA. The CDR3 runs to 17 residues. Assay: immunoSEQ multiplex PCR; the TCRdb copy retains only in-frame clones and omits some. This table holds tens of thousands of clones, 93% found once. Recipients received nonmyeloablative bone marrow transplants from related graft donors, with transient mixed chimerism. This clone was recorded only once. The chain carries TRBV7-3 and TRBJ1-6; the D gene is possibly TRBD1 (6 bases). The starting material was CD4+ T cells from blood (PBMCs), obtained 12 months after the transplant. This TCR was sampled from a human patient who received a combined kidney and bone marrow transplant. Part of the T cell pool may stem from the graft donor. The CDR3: CASSLIGPGVGNSPLHF. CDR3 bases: TGTGCCAGCAGCTTAATAGGGCCAGGGGTAGGCAATTCACCCCTCCACTTT.